This TCR beta chain was sequenced during a study of blood T cell repertoires in COVID-19. About the study: Researchers got acute and convalescent COVID-19 samples from the United States, Italy and Spain.

The CDR3 is 16 residues long. Per germline, CDR1 KGHDR and CDR2 SFDVKD. The ends lost 9 bases at V and 1 base at J; junction bases unmatched: 11. Generated by immunoSEQ multiplex PCR, the TCRdb table keeps only in-frame clones and is missing some. The sample records roughly 140,000 clones, roughly 76% being singletons. V usage is TRBV24-1 and J usage is TRBJ1-1; 9 bases map to TRBD1. Sequenced sample: peripheral blood. The clonotype comes from a human donor with acute or convalescent COVID-19. The donor label of this sample is uncertain. CDR3 loop: CATHTIPGQGNTEAFF. In DNA, the CDR3 is TGTGCCACCCATACTATTCCGGGACAGGGGAACACTGAAGCTTTCTTT.